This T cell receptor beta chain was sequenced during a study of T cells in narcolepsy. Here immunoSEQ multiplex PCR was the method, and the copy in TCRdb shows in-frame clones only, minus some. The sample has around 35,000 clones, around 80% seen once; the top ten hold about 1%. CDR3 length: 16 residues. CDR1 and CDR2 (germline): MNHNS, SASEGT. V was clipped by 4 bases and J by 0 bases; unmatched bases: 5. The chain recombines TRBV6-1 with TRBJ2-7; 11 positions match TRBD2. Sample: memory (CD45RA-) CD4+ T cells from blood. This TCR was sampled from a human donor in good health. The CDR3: CASSVVAGGSSYEQYF. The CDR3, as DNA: TGTGCCAGCAGTGTTGTAGCGGGGGGGTCCTCCTACGAGCAGTACTTC.